This T cell receptor beta chain was sequenced in a study of blood T cells in healthy people across ages. The study recruited healthy Caucasian donors from Russia who were aged about 6 to 90. Findings and caveats of the study: Donor CMV status was unknown, possibly confounding expanded clonotype changes. Age showed a roughly linear inverse relationship with TCR beta diversity per million T cells.

This clonotype was observed at least ten times. Its specificity is unknown. Using a J-beta primer mix together with a sample-barcoded 5' primer, a second PCR was run for about 6 to 12 cycles. TCRdb redid the calling of the 5' RACE reads with MiXCR, one entry per CDR3 protein. The table records some 1.5 million distinct CDR3 sequences, 28% of them present only once. The CDR3 covers 14 residues. Trimming removed 2 bases at V and 8 bases at J, with 14 bases between. Germline assignment: CDR1 SGHRS and CDR2 YFSETQ. J is TRBJ2-1 and V is TRBV5-1; no firm D call. The TCR originated in a woman aged 25 to 39 in good health. The specimen was blood. The CDR3 DNA sequence: TGCGCCAGCAGCTTCTCGAGACGCCTCGATGAGCAGTTCTTC. This encodes CASSFSRRLDEQFF.